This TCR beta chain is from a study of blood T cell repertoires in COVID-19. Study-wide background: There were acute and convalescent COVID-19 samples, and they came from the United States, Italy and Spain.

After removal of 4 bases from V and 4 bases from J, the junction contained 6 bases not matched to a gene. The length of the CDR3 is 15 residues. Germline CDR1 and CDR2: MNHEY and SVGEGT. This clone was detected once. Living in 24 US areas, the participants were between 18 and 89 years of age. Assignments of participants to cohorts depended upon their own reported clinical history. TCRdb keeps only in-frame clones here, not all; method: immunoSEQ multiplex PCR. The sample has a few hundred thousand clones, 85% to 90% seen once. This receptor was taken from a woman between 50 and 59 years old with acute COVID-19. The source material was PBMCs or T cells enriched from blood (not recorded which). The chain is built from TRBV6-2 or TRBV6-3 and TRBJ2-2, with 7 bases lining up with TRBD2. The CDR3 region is CASSWAGVGTGELFF. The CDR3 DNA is TGTGCCAGCAGTTGGGCGGGAGTGGGCACCGGGGAGCTGTTTTTT.